The 9 T cell receptor beta chains presented below share a single source sample, sequenced in a study of blood T cell repertoires in COVID-19. TCRdb keeps only in-frame clones here, not all; method: immunoSEQ multiplex PCR. The sample records 140,000 to 150,000 clones, 88% being singletons. Sequencing was carried out using peripheral blood. The receptor set was obtained from a man between 65 and 85 years old with acute or convalescent COVID-19.

CDR3 sequence (DNA): TGTGCCAGCAGTCGGACTAGCGGACTCACCGGGGAGCTGTTTTTT. Its translation is CASSRTSGLTGELFF. This sequence joins TRBV6-6 and TRBJ2-2; 10 nucleotides match TRBD2. Germline loops: CDR1 MNHNY, CDR2 SVGAGI (reference sequence). V lost 5 bases to trimming and J lost 4 bases; unmatched junction nucleotides: 4. The CDR3 is 15 amino acids.

The chain links TRBV12-3 or TRBV12-4 to TRBJ2-3, with D unclear. Trimming took off 6 bases at V and 2 bases at J, with 9 bases between the two ends. The CDR3 contains 13 residues. CDR3 loop: CASSPHLTDTQYF. CDR3 DNA sequence: TGTGCCAGCAGCCCACATCTCACAGATACGCAGTATTTT.

The rearrangement uses TRBV10-3 and TRBJ2-1; 11 positions agree with TRBD2. CDR1 is ENHRY, CDR2 SYGVKD, per germline. The CDR3 is 15 amino acids. The V gene end was trimmed by 6 bases and the J gene end by 3 bases; junction bases not matched to a gene: 4. The CDR3 loop is CAISEGTSGYNEQFF. CDR3 in DNA: TGTGCCATCAGCGAGGGGACTAGCGGCTACAATGAGCAGTTCTTC.

This clone was seen only a few times. This chain connects TRBV10-1 to TRBJ1-1, with D perhaps TRBD1 (6 bases). CDR1 WNHNN and CDR2 SYGVQD come from the germline V gene (reference sequence). The CDR3 is 14 residues long. Between the trimmed V and J ends, which lost 1 base and 2 bases, there was a span of 8 bases. The CDR3 sequence: CASSEWGLNTEAFF. In DNA, the CDR3 is TGCGCCAGCAGTGAGTGGGGGCTTAACACTGAAGCTTTCTTT.

J is TRBJ1-5 and V is TRBV30; 7 bases map to TRBD1. The V and J ends lost 3 bases and 4 bases, in that order; junction bases with no gene match: 3. The germline gives CDR1 GTSNPN, CDR2 SVGIG (reference sequence). The length of the CDR3 is 13 residues. For the CDR3, the DNA is TGTGCCTGGAGACAGGGGCTGAATCAGCCCCAGCATTTT. This gives the protein CAWRQGLNQPQHF. The full variable domain, with the rest looked up from reference TRBV30 and TRBJ1-5, is SQTIHQWPATLVQPVGSPLSLECTVEGTSNPNLYWYRQAAGRGLQLLFYSVGIGQISSEVPQNLSASRPQDRQFILSSKKLLLSDSGFYLCAWRQGLNQPQHFGDGTRLSIL.

Here the CDR3 reads CASRKGQVSSGNTIYF. DNA for the CDR3: TGTGCCAGCAGAAAAGGACAGGTTTCCTCTGGAAACACCATATATTTT. The chain uses TRBV5-4 and TRBJ1-3; 7 bases line up with TRBD1. CDR1 is SGHNT, CDR2 YYREEE, per germline (reference sequence). The CDR3 covers 16 residues. V gave up 5 bases and J gave up 0 bases; unmatched junction bases: 8.

The J gene is TRBJ1-2, the V gene TRBV3-1 (or the pseudogene TRBV3-2); tentatively, D is TRBD1 (6 bases). The germline V gene has CDR1 LGHDT and CDR2 YNNKEL (reference sequence). The CDR3 has 18 residues. Between the trimmed V and J ends, which lost 1 base and 0 bases, there was a span of 18 bases. The CDR3 bases are TGTGCCAGCAGCCAAGGTGGTTTGGCTGGGGGCACTAACTATGGCTACACCTTC. Its protein is CASSQGGLAGGTNYGYTF.

This clone was detected once. The gene calls are TRBV12-5 and TRBJ1-1; 12 bases match TRBD1. Germline V CDR1 and CDR2: LGHNT, FRNRAP. V trimming: 5 bases; J trimming: 3 bases; junction bases outside the gene matches: 7. This CDR3 is 16 amino acids long. The CDR3 sequence is CASGAGTGGADTEAFF. CDR3 nucleotide sequence: TGTGCTAGTGGTGCCGGGACAGGGGGCGCGGACACTGAAGCTTTCTTT.

The chain couples TRBV4-2 to TRBJ2-3; 11 positions match TRBD1. J lost 1 base, V lost 3 bases, and 3 bases had no gene match. The CDR3 sequence is 16 residues long. CDR1 is LGHNA, CDR2 YNFKEQ, per germline. The CDR3 sequence is CASSQEDRGRTDTQYF. The CDR3 DNA follows: TGTGCCAGCAGCCAGGAGGACAGGGGGCGCACAGATACGCAGTATTTT.